The rows below give T cell receptor beta chains drawn from one sample of a study of T cells after yellow fever vaccination. TCRdb ran MiXCR on the 5' RACE reads and lists one entry per CDR3 protein. The repertoire holds roughly 170,000 distinct CDR3 sequences, with 7% to 10% as singletons. The sample in question was CD8+ T cells sorted from PBMCs, obtained 45 days after the yellow fever booster vaccination. These receptors were taken from a young man who received the YFV17D yellow fever vaccine. The CDR3 runs from the conserved cysteine through the conserved F or W. The D gene is left open where the match is weak. Where a row states a size, it is once, few, many or the class of an expanded clone; other rows omit it.

v_call	j_call	d_call	clone_size	cdr3_aa	cdr3_nt
TRBV4-1	TRBJ1-5	NA	NA	CASSQVFRGGNQPQHF	TGCGCCAGCAGCCAAGTTTTTCGGGGGGGCAATCAGCCCCAGCATTTT
TRBV21-1	TRBJ2-1	NA	NA	CASREGVQFF	TGTGCCAGCAGGGAGGGGGTTCAGTTCTTC
TRBV11-2	TRBJ1-1	NA	few	CASSFSGAGAEAFF	TGTGCCAGCAGCTTCTCTGGGGCAGGCGCTGAAGCTTTCTTT
TRBV15	TRBJ2-2	NA	NA	CATSRGWDTGELFF	TGTGCCACCAGCAGAGGCTGGGACACCGGGGAGCTGTTTTTT
TRBV2	TRBJ1-4	NA	NA	CASRAGHATNEKLFF	TGTGCCAGCAGAGCCGGACACGCAACTAATGAAAAACTGTTTTTT
TRBV11-2	TRBJ2-1	NA	NA	CASSLNLGQFF	TGTGCCAGCAGCCTAAATCTAGGGCAGTTCTTC
TRBV9	TRBJ2-1	NA	NA	CASSVGQGGLEQFF	TGTGCCAGCAGCGTAGGCCAGGGTGGCCTGGAGCAGTTCTTC
TRBV6-6	TRBJ1-6	NA	NA	CASSLMGGNFASPLHF	TGTGCCAGCTCCCTCATGGGGGGGAACTTCGCCTCACCCCTCCACTTT
TRBV6-2/TRBV6-3	TRBJ2-1	TRBD2	NA	CASSYSIELAGEYNEQFF	TGTGCCAGCAGTTACTCCATCGAACTAGCGGGGGAGTACAATGAGCAGTTCTTC
TRBV7-6	TRBJ1-2	NA	NA	CASSAGGGGYGYTF	TGTGCCAGCAGCGCCGGCGGGGGAGGCTATGGCTACACCTTC
TRBV29-1	TRBJ1-2	NA	few	CSVDSYVTKRNYGYTF	TGCAGCGTTGATTCGTATGTCACTAAGAGGAACTATGGCTACACCTTC
TRBV9	TRBJ2-2	NA	NA	CASSVGGRGNTGELFF	TGTGCCAGCAGCGTAGGCGGGCGGGGGAACACCGGGGAGCTGTTTTTT
TRBV5-1	TRBJ2-3	TRBD2	many	CASSPGLAGGLVSEDTQYF	TGCGCCAGCAGCCCGGGACTAGCGGGGGGCCTAGTTAGCGAAGATACGCAGTATTTT
TRBV7-6	TRBJ2-1	NA	NA	CASGTGHGAPGVEQFF	TGTGCCAGCGGGACGGGGCACGGGGCGCCGGGCGTTGAGCAGTTCTTC
TRBV4-1	TRBJ1-5	NA	few	CASSLSAGESNQPQHF	TGCGCCAGCAGCCTCTCCGCGGGAGAGAGCAATCAGCCCCAGCATTTT
TRBV6-2/TRBV6-3	TRBJ1-1	NA	few	CASRVGAMTEAFF	TGTGCCAGCAGGGTAGGGGCGATGACTGAAGCTTTCTTT
TRBV25-1	TRBJ1-4	NA	NA	CASSLARENEKLFF	TGTGCCAGCAGTCTAGCCAGGGAAAATGAAAAACTGTTTTTT
TRBV2	TRBJ1-4	NA	few	CASSEGVGDEKLFF	TGTGCCAGCAGTGAAGGGGTGGGAGATGAAAAACTGTTTTTT
TRBV5-1	TRBJ1-2	NA	NA	CASSPGTNDGYTF	TGCGCCAGCAGCCCCGGGACAAATGATGGCTACACCTTC
TRBV2	TRBJ1-2	NA	NA	CASRPPVGPLVYGYTF	TGTGCCAGCAGGCCCCCAGTGGGTCCCTTAGTTTATGGCTACACCTTC
TRBV7-6	TRBJ1-1	TRBD1	few	CASSVTGGLAEAFF	TGTGCCAGCAGCGTAACAGGGGGCCTGGCTGAAGCTTTCTTT
TRBV4-1	TRBJ1-1	NA	few	CASSLSAGSGTEAFF	TGCGCCAGCAGTCTCTCTGCGGGTTCGGGGACTGAAGCTTTCTTT
TRBV6-6	TRBJ2-3	NA	NA	CASTNPRQLAQYF	TGTGCCAGCACAAACCCGCGACAGCTGGCGCAGTATTTT
TRBV29-1	TRBJ2-3	NA	few	CSVDWGRGSTDTQYF	TGCAGCGTTGATTGGGGGCGGGGTAGCACAGATACGCAGTATTTT
TRBV28	TRBJ2-1	NA	few	CASSFETGPSF	TGTGCCAGCAGTTTTGAGACAGGACCCTCCTTC
TRBV4-2	TRBJ1-4	NA	NA	CASSVSGNRPTNEKLFF	TGTGCCAGCAGCGTGAGTGGGAATAGGCCAACTAATGAAAAACTGTTTTTT
TRBV6-1	TRBJ2-1	NA	NA	CAILYELQLGVYNEQFF	TGTGCCATCCTTTACGAGCTTCAGCTAGGGGTCTACAATGAGCAGTTCTTC
TRBV3-1	TRBJ1-1	NA	few	CASSQEGSKTNTEAFF	TGTGCCAGCAGCCAAGAGGGTAGTAAAACTAACACTGAAGCTTTCTTT
TRBV27	TRBJ2-2	NA	many	CASSFGEAGELFF	TGTGCCAGCAGTTTTGGAGAGGCCGGGGAGCTGTTTTTT
TRBV27	TRBJ2-1	TRBD1	NA	CASSPRDSLYNEQFF	TGTGCCAGCAGTCCGAGGGACAGCCTCTACAATGAGCAGTTCTTC
TRBV7-9	TRBJ1-2	NA	NA	CASSLDGAVNYGYTF	TGTGCCAGCAGCTTAGACGGGGCAGTAAACTATGGCTACACCTTC
TRBV13	TRBJ2-7	NA	NA	CASSDGGPYEQYF	TGTGCCAGCAGCGACGGGGGGCCCTACGAGCAGTACTTC
TRBV4-1	TRBJ2-5	NA	NA	CASSQDPPSALQETQYF	TGCGCCAGCAGCCAAGATCCTCCTAGCGCGTTGCAAGAGACCCAGTACTTC
TRBV11-1	TRBJ2-1	NA	NA	CASSLSVLDNEQFF	TGTGCCAGCAGCTTATCTGTGCTCGACAATGAGCAGTTCTTC
TRBV9	TRBJ1-2	NA	NA	CASSSTGTYGYTF	TGTGCCAGCAGCTCAACAGGGACCTATGGCTACACCTTC
TRBV13	TRBJ1-1	NA	few	CASSSTENTEAFF	TGTGCCAGCAGCTCAACAGAGAACACTGAAGCTTTCTTT
TRBV11-2	TRBJ2-4	NA	NA	CASSRQVKNIQYF	TGTGCCAGCAGCAGACAGGTCAAAAACATTCAGTACTTC
TRBV5-1	TRBJ1-5	NA	few	CASSFGSRGEQPQHF	TGCGCCAGCAGCTTCGGTAGTAGGGGGGAACAGCCCCAGCATTTT
TRBV27	TRBJ2-3	NA	few	CASSLTRPPRTDTQYF	TGTGCCAGCAGTTTAACAAGACCACCACGCACAGATACGCAGTATTTT
TRBV5-5	TRBJ2-7	NA	NA	CASTTGRGAYEQYF	TGTGCCAGCACAACAGGGCGTGGAGCCTACGAGCAGTACTTC